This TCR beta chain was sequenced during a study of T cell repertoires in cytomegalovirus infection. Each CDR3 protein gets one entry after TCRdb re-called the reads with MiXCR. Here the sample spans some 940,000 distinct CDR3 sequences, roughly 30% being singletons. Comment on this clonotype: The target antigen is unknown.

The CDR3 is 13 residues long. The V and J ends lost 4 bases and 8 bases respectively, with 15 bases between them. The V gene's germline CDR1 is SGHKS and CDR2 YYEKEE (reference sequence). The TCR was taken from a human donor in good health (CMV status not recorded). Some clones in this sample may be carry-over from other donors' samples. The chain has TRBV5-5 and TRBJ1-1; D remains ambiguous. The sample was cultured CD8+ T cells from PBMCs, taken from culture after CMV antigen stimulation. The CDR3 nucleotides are TGTGCCAGCAGCCTGAATACAGTTAGAGAAGCTTTCTTT. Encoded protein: CASSLNTVREAFF.